This passage covers 20 T cell receptor beta chains from one sample sequenced in a study of shared clonotypes between healthy human individuals. Profiling relied on immunoSEQ multiplex PCR, and the TCRdb table lists in-frame clones only, not all of them. The sample has roughly 500,000 clones; roughly 77% are singletons. The sample consisted of PBMCs. The receptors originated from a woman in her forties in good health. Some clones in this sample may be carry-over from other donors' samples.

V usage is TRBV28 and J usage is TRBJ1-2, with TRBD1 matching over 9 bases. The CDR3 has 15 amino acids. V lost 5 bases, J lost 4 bases, and 8 bases stayed unmatched. Germline loops: CDR1 MDHEN, CDR2 SYDVKM. The CDR3 coding sequence is TGTGCCAGCAGTCCCGGGACAGGGCTCGGCTATGGCTACACCTTC. Its protein is CASSPGTGLGYGYTF.

The CDR3 protein is CASSWDRANYGYTF. The DNA of the CDR3 is TGTGCCAGCAGCTGGGACAGGGCTAACTATGGCTACACCTTC. This chain connects TRBV7-8 to TRBJ1-2; 9 positions match TRBD1. Trimming cost V 4 bases and J 0 bases; bases outside gene matches: 0. The germline CDR1 and CDR2 sequences are SGHVS and FQNEAQ. The CDR3 length is 14 residues.

This chain connects TRBV27 to TRBJ2-7, with 10 bases that match TRBD1. This CDR3 has 14 residues. The V and J ends lost 5 bases and 5 bases, in that order; junction bases with no gene match: 6. The germline V gene has CDR1 MNHEY and CDR2 SMNVEV (reference sequence). CDR3: CASSAGTGANEQYF. DNA of the CDR3: TGTGCCAGCAGTGCCGGGACAGGGGCGAACGAGCAGTACTTC.

V gene TRBV9 combines with J gene TRBJ2-3, with 10 bases identical to TRBD1. Germline CDR1 reads SGDLS; CDR2 reads YYNGEE. Trimming took 0 bases from V and 4 from J; bases not matched to a gene: 5. CDR3 length equals 16 residues. CDR3 residues: CASSVGGQGTADTQYF. The CDR3 DNA reads as TGTGCCAGCAGCGTAGGGGGACAGGGGACGGCAGATACGCAGTATTTT.

This chain connects TRBV28 to TRBJ2-7, with 13 positions matching TRBD2. The V gene's germline CDR1 is MDHEN and CDR2 SYDVKM. The CDR3 is 17 residues long. J gave up 0 bases and V 5 bases, and 7 bases lay outside the gene matches. CDR3 sequence: CASSPGTSGMASYEQYF. In DNA form, the CDR3 reads TGTGCCAGCAGTCCCGGGACTAGCGGGATGGCCTCCTACGAGCAGTACTTC.

J is TRBJ2-5 and V is TRBV29-1; a possible D gene is TRBD1 (6 bases). V lost 4 bases and J 7 bases, leaving 28 bases between the germline ends. Germline loops: CDR1 SQVTM, CDR2 ANQGSEA. This CDR3 is built from 17 residues. In DNA, the CDR3 is TGCAGCGTTGTGGGGGCCCTAGGGGCTAGAATTGGTGGGACCCAGTACTTC. It is translated as CSVVGALGARIGGTQYF.

The gene calls are TRBV7-2 and TRBJ2-7; TRBD2 might be the D (5 bases). Trimming shortened V by 1 base and J by 6 bases, and 19 bases separated the two germline ends. Per germline, CDR1 SGHTA and CDR2 FQGNSA. This CDR3 spans 16 amino acids. The CDR3 nucleotides are TGTGCCAGCAGCTTAGAGTGGACTGCTCCGTACGCCGAGCAGTACTTC. It is translated as CASSLEWTAPYAEQYF.

This clone came up a few times. The CDR3 reads CASSQERGHAMNTEAFF. The CDR3 DNA sequence: TGCGCCAGCAGCCAAGAAAGGGGGCACGCCATGAACACTGAAGCTTTCTTT. This chain joins TRBV4-1 and TRBJ1-1; TRBD1 matches at 7 bases. V was pared by 0 bases and J by 0 bases, with 7 bases of the junction left unmatched. The CDR3 covers 17 residues. Germline V gene data show CDR1 as MGHRA and CDR2 as YSYEKL.

The chain carries TRBV18 and TRBJ2-7, with unresolved D. The V end was cut by 3 bases, the J end by 6 bases, with 6 bases between. CDR3 length equals 11 residues. Germline-derived CDR1 and CDR2 are KGHSH and LQKENI. CDR3 DNA: TGTGCCAGCTCACCGGACGGCGAGCAGTACTTC. Its translation: CASSPDGEQYF.

At least ten counts were recorded for this clone. This chain uses TRBV27 with TRBJ1-4, with 10 nucleotides matching TRBD1. The CDR3 contains 16 residues. After removal of 5 bases from V and 1 base from J, the junction contained 4 bases not matched to a gene. Germline loops: CDR1 MNHEY, CDR2 SMNVEV (reference sequence). The CDR3 DNA follows: TGTGCCAGCAGTACGACAGGGGGCCTAACTAATGAAAAACTGTTTTTT. Amino acid sequence: CASSTTGGLTNEKLFF.

The J gene is TRBJ2-7, the V gene TRBV19, with 8 bases that match TRBD1. The length of the CDR3 is 14 residues. Germline V CDR1 and CDR2: LNHDA, SQIVND (reference sequence). V trimming: 2 bases; J trimming: 6 bases; junction bases outside the gene matches: 6. The CDR3 nucleotides are TGTGCCAGTAGTATACCGGACAGGGCGTCCGAGCAGTACTTC. As protein: CASSIPDRASEQYF. The full variable domain, with the rest looked up from reference TRBV19 and TRBJ2-7, is DGGITQSPKYLFRKEGQNVTLSCEQNLNHDAMYWYRQDPGQGLRLIYYSQIVNDFQKGDIAEGYSVSREKKESFPLTVTSAQKNPTAFYLCASSIPDRASEQYFGPGTRLTVT.

The rearrangement uses TRBV5-4 and TRBJ2-2; D is perhaps TRBD1 (6 bases). CDR1 SGHNT and CDR2 YYREEE come from the germline V gene (reference sequence). The CDR3 is 14 amino acids. V dropped 4 bases and J dropped 2 bases, with 9 bases sitting between them. The CDR3 loop is CASSEGQNTGELFF. The CDR3 region has the DNA TGTGCCAGCAGCGAGGGACAAAACACCGGGGAGCTGTTTTTT.

The genes are TRBV6-4 and TRBJ2-3; the D call may be TRBD1 or TRBD2 (5 bases each). This CDR3 comprises 13 residues. Germline CDR1 reads MRHNA; CDR2 reads SNTAGT. V lost 6 bases and J lost 1, with 8 bases in between. The CDR3 DNA follows: TGTGCCAGCAGCGGGACCCGCACAGATACGCAGTATTTT. This gives the protein CASSGTRTDTQYF.

This clone occurred a few times. The CDR3 loop is CASSSAAGGDTQYF. CDR3 bases: TGTGCCAGCAGTAGCGCAGCAGGGGGTGATACGCAGTATTTT. The chain is built from TRBV6-1 and TRBJ2-3; 7 nucleotides match TRBD1. This CDR3 is built from 14 residues. CDR1 and CDR2 from the germline V gene are MNHNS and SASEGT. J gave up 6 bases and V 5 bases, and 8 bases lay outside the gene matches.

The chain has TRBV7-9 and TRBJ1-1; D unclear. The CDR3 length is 12 residues. V lost 0 bases and J 12 bases, leaving 11 bases between the germline ends. CDR1 and CDR2 (germline): SEHNR, FQNEAQ (reference sequence). The CDR3 DNA sequence: TGTGCCAGCAGCTTAGCTTCAGGTAATACTTTCTTT. This codes for CASSLASGNTFF.

The chain uses TRBV7-6 and TRBJ2-7; D gene unclear. Deletions cut 5 bases from V and 3 bases from J, with 17 bases between. The CDR3 length is 15 residues. Germline CDR1 SGHVS, CDR2 FNYEAQ. In nucleotides, the CDR3 is TGTGCCAGCAGCCCCCCTGGGGTGGCGTTCTACGAGCAGTACTTC. This translates into CASSPPGVAFYEQYF.

The rearrangement joins TRBV28 to TRBJ1-5, with no clear D. The CDR3 totals 12 residues. CDR1 is MDHEN, CDR2 SYDVKM, per germline. V lost 2 bases and J lost 7, with 6 bases in between. The DNA for the CDR3 is TGTGCCAGCAGTTTAGGTCCCCAGCCCCAGCATTTT. Protein sequence: CASSLGPQPQHF.

The chain uses TRBV2 and TRBJ2-7, with D perhaps matching TRBD1 (6 bases). The CDR3 sequence is 14 residues long. With 5 bases removed from V and 7 bases from J, the gap between germline ends came to 18 bases. Germline V gene data show CDR1 as SNHLY and CDR2 as FYNNEI. This chain's CDR3 is CASSTNRESGEQYF. CDR3 DNA: TGTGCCAGCAGTACTAACAGGGAATCGGGGGAGCAGTACTTC.

The chain links TRBV10-1 to TRBJ2-5; possibly TRBD1 for D (5 bases). The CDR3 has 14 residues. From germline, CDR1 is WNHNN and CDR2 SYGVQD (reference sequence). The V and J ends lost 9 bases and 4 bases respectively, with 18 bases between them. The CDR3, as DNA: TGCGCCAGTTCCCCGGGTAGGGGTGGAGAGACCCAGTACTTC. Its translation is CASSPGRGGETQYF.

There are a few counts of this clone. The chain couples TRBV30 to TRBJ2-2; D may be TRBD2 (5 bases). The V gene's germline CDR1 is GTSNPN and CDR2 SVGIG (reference sequence). The germline V and J ends were trimmed by 2 bases and 7 bases, with 14 bases remaining between them. This CDR3 has 14 amino acids. CDR3 bases: TGTGCCTGGAGTCGGACTGAACTTGTCGGGGAGCTGTTTTTT. It translates to CAWSRTELVGELFF.